These T cell receptor beta chains were read from a single sample in a study of cytomegalovirus exposure and HLA in healthy donors. The method was immunoSEQ multiplex PCR; TCRdb's version includes in-frame clones alone and lacks a portion of them. In the table there are about 160,000 clones, 75% to 90% of which are singletons. Sequenced sample: PBMCs. The receptors derive from a woman under 30 in good health and CMV-seronegative. CDR3s include the opening cysteine and the closing phenylalanine or tryptophan. The order of the fields is clone size, D gene, V gene, J gene, CDR3 DNA, CDR3 protein. A D gene is named only where the DNA matches it firmly. Only some rows state a clone size, as once, few, many or a class for expanded clones.

once	.	TRBV14	TRBJ1-2	TGTGCCAGCAGCTTTGGGGGGGGGCTTCGAGGCTACACCTTC	CASSFGGGLRGYTF
.	.	TRBV9	TRBJ2-7	.	CASSVGQGAQEQYF
once	.	TRBV5-6	TRBJ1-2	TGTGCCAGCAGCCCCAGGGCGAACAGATTCTACTATGGCTACACCTTC	CASSPRANRFYYGYTF
.	.	TRBV7-2	TRBJ1-6	TGTGCCAGCAGCTTAGTCGGCCAGGGCTATTCACCCCTCCACTTT	CASSLVGQGYSPLHF
.	TRBD2	TRBV6-1	TRBJ2-3	TGTGCCAGCAGTGTTCAGGGAGGGAGTGGATCAGATACGCAGTATTTT	CASSVQGGSGSDTQYF
.	.	TRBV7-7	TRBJ2-3	TGTGCCAGCAGCTTAGGAGGGATCACAGATACGCAGTATTTT	CASSLGGITDTQYF
.	TRBD1	TRBV6-5	TRBJ1-5	TGTGCCAGTTCTCGCACAGGGGATTGGGATCAGCCCCAGCATTTT	CASSRTGDWDQPQHF
few	.	TRBV28	TRBJ2-7	TGTGCCAGCAGCCGCCCCGTCGGGGTCGAGCAGTACTTC	CASSRPVGVEQYF
.	TRBD1	TRBV19	TRBJ2-4	TGTGCCCCCAGGGGGCAGGGGGCGCTAAAAAACATTCAGTACTTC	CAPRGQGALKNIQYF
.	TRBD1	TRBV6-6	TRBJ1-2	TGTGCCAGCAGTCCTCCGGGACAGGGATCGAAAGGCTACCCCTTC	CASSPPGQGSKGYPF
.	.	TRBV5-1	TRBJ2-3	TGCGCCAGCAGCCGAGAGGCAACGACAGATACGCAGTATTTT	CASSREATTDTQYF
.	.	TRBV9	TRBJ2-7	TGTGCCAGCAGCGTAAATCTACGGGAGCAGTACTTC	CASSVNLREQYF
once	.	TRBV10-3	TRBJ2-1	TGTGCCATCAGTGCTGGGGGAGGCTCCTACAATGAGCAGTTCTTC	CAISAGGGSYNEQFF
.	TRBD2	TRBV13	TRBJ2-7	TGTGCCAGCAGCCCCAGGAGCGGGGTAGTTTACGAGCAGTACTTC	CASSPRSGVVYEQYF
.	.	TRBV18	TRBJ1-1	TGTGCCAGCTCACCTAGGGGCCTAACTGAAGCTTTCTTT	CASSPRGLTEAFF
.	.	TRBV5-1	TRBJ1-2	TGCGCCAGCAGCTTGGAGTCCTTATCCCGGGAGGGCTACCCCTTC	CASSLESLSREGYPF
.	TRBD2	TRBV27	TRBJ2-3	TGTGCCAGCAGTCAGCTTGTAGCGGGAGGGGGGCCAGATACGCAGTATTTT	CASSQLVAGGGPDTQYF
.	TRBD1	TRBV5-8	TRBJ1-5	TGTGCCAGCAGCACCGGGACAGGGTTAGGTCAGCCCCAGCATTTT	CASSTGTGLGQPQHF
once	.	TRBV27	TRBJ1-1	TGTGCCAGCAGTTTAACTAAAATGAACACTGAAGCTTTCTTT	CASSLTKMNTEAFF
.	.	TRBV29-1	TRBJ2-5	TGCAGCGTTGCCGGCCAGCGGGTTCAAGAGACCCAGTACTTC	CSVAGQRVQETQYF
.	TRBD1	TRBV6-5	TRBJ1-2	TGTGCCAGCAGTTACTCGAGTGCGGCGAGGGGGCAAGGCTACACCTTC	CASSYSSAARGQGYTF
.	.	TRBV7-2	TRBJ1-4	TGTGCCAGCAGCTCCCTATTTCGACAGAAGGAGAATGAAAAACTGTTTTTT	CASSSLFRQKENEKLFF
.	.	TRBV25-1	TRBJ2-7	TGTGCCAGCAGCCCGGACAGAAATTTCGAGCAGTACTTC	CASSPDRNFEQYF
.	TRBD2	TRBV5-1	TRBJ2-3	TGCGCCAGCAGCTCCCTAGCGGGAGCAGGAGATACGCAGTATTTT	CASSSLAGAGDTQYF
few	.	TRBV5-6	TRBJ2-1	TGTGCCAGCAGCTTGGGGGGCGGTTACAATGAGCAGTTCTTC	CASSLGGGYNEQFF
.	TRBD1	TRBV29-1	TRBJ1-1	TGCAGCGTTGACAGGGGGCGCACTGAAGCTTTCTTT	CSVDRGRTEAFF
.	.	TRBV2	TRBJ1-1	TGTGCCAGCAGTGGGGGAGTGGGGAGGAACACTGAAGCTTTCTTT	CASSGGVGRNTEAFF
.	TRBD2	TRBV27	TRBJ2-7	TGTGCCAGCAGTCCAACAGCGGGAAGGGCGTACGAGCAGTACTTC	CASSPTAGRAYEQYF
.	.	TRBV6-6	TRBJ1-5	TGTGCCACGGGGAGCAATCAGCCCCAGCATTTT	CATGSNQPQHF
.	.	TRBV2	TRBJ2-3	TGTGCCAGCCACTCGCCTTACTTGGCAGATACGCAGTATTTT	CASHSPYLADTQYF
.	TRBD2	TRBV27	TRBJ2-5	TGTGCCAGCAGTATCCATCCGGGACTAGCGGGCGAGAAGGGCTGGTACTTC	CASSIHPGLAGEKGWYF
once	.	TRBV11-2	TRBJ2-5	TGTGCCAGCAGCTTCCTCGGCGGGCCACAAGAGACCCAGTACTTC	CASSFLGGPQETQYF
.	.	TRBV28	TRBJ1-1	TGTGCCAGCGCGAAAGGACAGTCAGGAAACACTGAAGCTTTCTTT	CASAKGQSGNTEAFF
.	TRBD2	TRBV5-6	TRBJ2-7	TGTGCCAGCAGCTCGGCGGGGGTCGGGATCGAGCAGTACTTC	CASSSAGVGIEQYF
.	TRBD1	TRBV5-6	TRBJ1-5	TGTGCCAGCAGCTTTGGGACAGTTTATAGCAATCAGCCCCAGCATTTT	CASSFGTVYSNQPQHF
.	.	TRBV6-1	TRBJ2-1	TGTGCCAGCAGTGAAGCCAACTGGGGGGACTACAATGAGCAGTTCTTC	CASSEANWGDYNEQFF
.	.	TRBV23-1	TRBJ1-1	TGCGCCAGCAGTCAATGGCCCCATCAGTCGAACACTGAAGCTTTCTTT	CASSQWPHQSNTEAFF
once	TRBD2	TRBV28	TRBJ2-7	TGTGCCAGCAGTTTATACCCTAGCGGGGGAAGAAAGCAGTACTTC	CASSLYPSGGRKQYF
.	.	TRBV7-9	TRBJ1-2	TGTGCCAGCAGCTCGATCAGCGGCGTCGATGGCTACACCTTC	CASSSISGVDGYTF
.	TRBD2	TRBV6-1	TRBJ2-7	TGTGCCAGCAGTGAAGGAGCGGGGGAGAACTACGAGCAGTACTTC	CASSEGAGENYEQYF
.	.	TRBV4-1	TRBJ1-2	TGCGCCAGCAGCCAAGATTTCCCGGGAGGCTATGGCTACACCTTC	CASSQDFPGGYGYTF
.	TRBD2	TRBV7-2	TRBJ2-5	TGTGCCAGCAGCTTAAGGGCTAGCGGGGAGGAGACCCAGTACTTC	CASSLRASGEETQYF
.	.	TRBV28	TRBJ1-5	TGTGCCAGCAGTTTACTCGCCCCGGTCAGCAATCAGCCCCAGCATTTT	CASSLLAPVSNQPQHF
.	.	TRBV30	TRBJ1-4	TGTGCCTGGGCCTCGGGGGCAACTAATGAAAAACTGTTTTTT	CAWASGATNEKLFF
.	.	TRBV6-5	TRBJ1-1	TGTGCCAGCAGCGACAGGAACACTGAAGCTTTCTTT	CASSDRNTEAFF
.	.	TRBV6-1	TRBJ1-6	TGTGCCAGCACCTTTATTGATTCACCCCTCCACTTT	CASTFIDSPLHF
.	TRBD2	TRBV2	TRBJ2-2	TGTGCCAGCGGGACTAGCGGGGGTTCCGGGGAGCTGTTTTTT	CASGTSGGSGELFF
.	.	TRBV5-1	TRBJ2-5	TGCGCCAGCAGCTCCTCCACCCCGTCCTACGGGCAGTACTTC	CASSSSTPSYGQYF
.	.	TRBV11-2	TRBJ2-3	TGTGCCAGTACACGCGGGAACACAGATACGCAGTATTTT	CASTRGNTDTQYF
once	TRBD2	TRBV6-6	TRBJ2-5	TGTGCCAGCAGTAGCGGGACCCAAGAGACCCAGTACTTC	CASSSGTQETQYF
.	TRBD2	TRBV7-9	TRBJ2-1	TGTGCCAGCACCGAAGCGGGACTAGCCGGCGATGAGCAGTTCTTC	CASTEAGLAGDEQFF
.	TRBD2	TRBV5-6	TRBJ2-5	TGTGCCAGCAGCTTGGGTCGGGGGGGCGGCAAGGAGACCCAGTACTTC	CASSLGRGGGKETQYF
.	TRBD2	TRBV6-5	TRBJ2-7	TGTGCCAGTTGGACTAGCGGGAGGAGGTACGAGCAGTACTTC	CASWTSGRRYEQYF
few	.	TRBV5-5	TRBJ1-5	TGTGCCAGCAGCTTGGAACATAGCAATCAGCCCCAGCATTTT	CASSLEHSNQPQHF
.	TRBD1	TRBV11-3	TRBJ1-2	TGTGCCAGCAGCTCGCCCGGACAGGGGCCTCCCGACTTCTATGGCTACACCTTC	CASSSPGQGPPDFYGYTF